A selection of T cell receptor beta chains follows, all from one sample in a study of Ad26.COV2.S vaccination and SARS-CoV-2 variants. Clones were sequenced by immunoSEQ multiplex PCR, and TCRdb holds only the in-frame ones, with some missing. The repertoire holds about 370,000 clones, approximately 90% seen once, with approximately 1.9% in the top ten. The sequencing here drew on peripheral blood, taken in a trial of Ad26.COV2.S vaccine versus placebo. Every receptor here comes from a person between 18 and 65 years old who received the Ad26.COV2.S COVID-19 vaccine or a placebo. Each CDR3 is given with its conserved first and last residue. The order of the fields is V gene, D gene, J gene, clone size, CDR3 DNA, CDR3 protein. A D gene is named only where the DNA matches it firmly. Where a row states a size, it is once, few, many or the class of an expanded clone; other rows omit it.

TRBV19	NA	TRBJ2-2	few	TGTGCCAGTAGTACCGGACTGGGGTGGGCCTTCGCGAACACCGGGGAGCTGTTTTTT	CASSTGLGWAFANTGELFF
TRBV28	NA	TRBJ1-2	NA	TGTGCCAGCAGTTCAGGGCCCACTAACTATGGCTACACCTTC	CASSSGPTNYGYTF
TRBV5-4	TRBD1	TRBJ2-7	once	TGTGCCAGCAGCCCGGGACAGGGGGCCTACGAGCAGTACTTC	CASSPGQGAYEQYF
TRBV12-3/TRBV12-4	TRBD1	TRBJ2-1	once	TGTGCCAGCAGTCCTGACAGGGCGAATGAGCAGTTCTTC	CASSPDRANEQFF
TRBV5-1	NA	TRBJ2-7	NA	TGCGCCAGCAGCTTGGCAGGAGGGGGGTACGAGCAGTACTTC	CASSLAGGGYEQYF
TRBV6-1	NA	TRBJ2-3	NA	TGTGCCAGCAGTGAACAAACGTCGACGCAGTATTTT	CASSEQTSTQYF
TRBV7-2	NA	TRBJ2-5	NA	TGTGCCAGCAGCTCAACCTCCGTTGGGACCCAGTACTTC	CASSSTSVGTQYF
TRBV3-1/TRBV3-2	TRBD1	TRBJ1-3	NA	TGTGCCAGCAGTACCACAGGGGGCTCTGGAAACACCATATATTTT	CASSTTGGSGNTIYF
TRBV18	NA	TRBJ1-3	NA	TGTGCCAGCTCACCACCTCCCCGACAGAATTCCCCTGGAAACACCATATATTTT	CASSPPPRQNSPGNTIYF
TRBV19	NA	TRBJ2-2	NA	TGTGCCAGTAGGCTCTCGGGGTGGGCGAACACCGGGGAGCTGTTTTTT	CASRLSGWANTGELFF
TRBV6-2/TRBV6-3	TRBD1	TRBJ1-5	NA	TGTGCCAGCAGTTCCGGGACAGTCAATCAGCCCCAGCATTTT	CASSSGTVNQPQHF
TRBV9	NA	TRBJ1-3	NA	TGTGCCAGCAGCTTCACCGGGACGGGTGGAAACACCATATATTTT	CASSFTGTGGNTIYF
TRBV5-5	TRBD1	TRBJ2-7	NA	TGTGCCAGCAGCTTGGCGATTTCGGGACAGGGGTTAGAGCAGTACTTC	CASSLAISGQGLEQYF
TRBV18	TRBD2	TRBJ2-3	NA	TGTGCCAGCTCACTGAGGACTAGCGGGAGATCGTCGAGCACAGATACGCAGTATTTT	CASSLRTSGRSSSTDTQYF
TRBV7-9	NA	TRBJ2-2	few	TGTGCCAGCAGCTTAGCGCTAGGGAGACAGAACACCGGGGAGCTGTTTTTT	CASSLALGRQNTGELFF
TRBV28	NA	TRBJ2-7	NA	TGTGCCAGCGTGGGAGGACCGCCTTACGAGCAGTACTTC	CASVGGPPYEQYF
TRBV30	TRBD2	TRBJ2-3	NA	TGTGCCTGGAGTCCCGGGACTAGGGATACGCAGTATTTT	CAWSPGTRDTQYF
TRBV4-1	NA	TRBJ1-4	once	TGCGCCAGCAGCCAATCAGGGTCGGTGGATGAAAAACTGTTTTTT	CASSQSGSVDEKLFF
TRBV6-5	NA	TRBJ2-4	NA	TGTGCCAGCAGTTACATTCGGGAGAGGGAAAACATTCAGTACTTC	CASSYIRERENIQYF
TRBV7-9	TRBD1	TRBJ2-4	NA	TGTGCCAGCAGTCGGGACAGGGGGGACATTCAGTACTTC	CASSRDRGDIQYF
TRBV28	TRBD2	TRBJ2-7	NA	TGTGCCAGCTGGGGGGGGTATTACGAGCAGTACTTC	CASWGGYYEQYF
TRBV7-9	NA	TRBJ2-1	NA	TGTGCCAGCAGCCTAACAGGAGAGATGTACAATGAGCAGTTCTTC	CASSLTGEMYNEQFF
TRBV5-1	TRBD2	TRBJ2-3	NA	TGCGCCAGCAGCTTGGCGGGCGGGAGGGCCCATACGCAGTATTTT	CASSLAGGRAHTQYF
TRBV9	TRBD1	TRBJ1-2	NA	TGTGCCAGCAGCGTAGCTACAGGGGCCCGGCGGGAGAGCTACACCTTC	CASSVATGARRESYTF
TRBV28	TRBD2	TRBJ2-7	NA	TGTGCCAGCAAGGGGAGCGGGACCGGGGCAATCGAGCAGTACTTC	CASKGSGTGAIEQYF
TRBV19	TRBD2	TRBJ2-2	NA	TGTGCCAGTAGTACCAAACGGGGACTAGCGGGACACACCGGGGAGCTGTTTTTT	CASSTKRGLAGHTGELFF
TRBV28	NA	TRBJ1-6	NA	TGTGCCAGCAGTCTGGGGGAGGTTAATTCACCCCTCCACTTT	CASSLGEVNSPLHF
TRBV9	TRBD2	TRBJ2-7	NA	TGTGCCAGCAGTCGGACTAGCGGTACTTCCTACGAGCAGTACTTC	CASSRTSGTSYEQYF
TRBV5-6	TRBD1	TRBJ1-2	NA	TGTGCCAGCACCCTTGGACAGGAGTACTATGGCTACACCTTC	CASTLGQEYYGYTF
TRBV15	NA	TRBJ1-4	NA	TGTGCCACCAGCAGTCACGGGGGTCGTGAAAAACTGTTTTTT	CATSSHGGREKLFF
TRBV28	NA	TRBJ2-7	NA	TGTGCCAGCAGTGATTCACAGGGAATCTCCTCCTACGAGCAGTACTTC	CASSDSQGISSYEQYF
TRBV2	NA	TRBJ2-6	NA	TGTGCCAGCAGGCAAAGGACGGGTGGGATTGGTGGGGCCAACGTCCTGACTTTC	CASRQRTGGIGGANVLTF
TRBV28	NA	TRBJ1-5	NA	TGTGCCAGCAGTGGGGGCCGGCGGAATCAGCCCCAGCATTTT	CASSGGRRNQPQHF
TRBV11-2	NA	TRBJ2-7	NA	TGTGCCAGCAGCGGGGACTTAAGCAGCGAGCAGTACTTC	CASSGDLSSEQYF
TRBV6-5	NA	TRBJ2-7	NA	TGTGCCAGCAGTTCCGGACTGCTCTCCTACGAGCAGTACTTC	CASSSGLLSYEQYF
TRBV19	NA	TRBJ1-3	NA	TGTGCCAGTAGTATAGGAAGGGACATGGTCGGAAACACCATATATTTT	CASSIGRDMVGNTIYF
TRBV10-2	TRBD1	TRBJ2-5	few	TGCGCCAGCAGTGAGACAGGGGCCGAAGAGACCCAGTACTTC	CASSETGAEETQYF
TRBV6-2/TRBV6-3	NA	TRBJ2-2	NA	TGTGCCAGCAGCTCCATACACAATACCGGGGAGCTGTTTTTT	CASSSIHNTGELFF
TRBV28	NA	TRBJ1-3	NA	TGTGCCAGCAGTTTTGGCTCTGGAAACACCATATATTTT	CASSFGSGNTIYF
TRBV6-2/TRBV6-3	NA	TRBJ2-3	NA	TGTGCCAGCAGTTACGTTGTCAAAACAGATACGCAGTATTTT	CASSYVVKTDTQYF
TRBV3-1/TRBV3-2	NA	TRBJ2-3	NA	TGTGCCAGCAGCCAACGCGACCCAGGCACAGATACGCAGTATTTT	CASSQRDPGTDTQYF
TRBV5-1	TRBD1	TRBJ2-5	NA	TGCGCCAGCAGCTTGGGTGCGGGGGACAGGGGGGAAGAGACCCAGTACTTC	CASSLGAGDRGEETQYF
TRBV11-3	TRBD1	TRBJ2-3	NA	TGTGCCAGCAGCCCCAGGGACAGGGGGCGCGGCACAGATACGCAGTATTTT	CASSPRDRGRGTDTQYF